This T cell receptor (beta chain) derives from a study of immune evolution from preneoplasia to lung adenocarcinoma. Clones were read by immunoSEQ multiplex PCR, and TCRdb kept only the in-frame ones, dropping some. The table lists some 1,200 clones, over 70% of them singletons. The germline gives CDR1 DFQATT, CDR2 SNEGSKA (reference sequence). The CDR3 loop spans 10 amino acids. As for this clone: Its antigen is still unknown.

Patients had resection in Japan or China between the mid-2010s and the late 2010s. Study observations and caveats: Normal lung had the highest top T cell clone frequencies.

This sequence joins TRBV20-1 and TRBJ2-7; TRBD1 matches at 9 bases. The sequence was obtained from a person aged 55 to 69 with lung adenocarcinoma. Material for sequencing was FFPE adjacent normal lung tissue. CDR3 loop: CSAAGQGHGV. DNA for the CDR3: TGCAGTGCTGCCGGACAGGGGCATGGAGTC.